This TCR beta chain was identified in a study of blood T cell repertoires in COVID-19. Study summary: Samples taken during acute and convalescent COVID-19 were collected in the United States, Italy and Spain. PBMCs, B-cell-depleted T cells, or T cells provided the cDNA or gDNA that made up the material.

This clone occurred a few times. Germline CDR1 is SEHNR and CDR2 is FQNEAQ (reference sequence). Trimming removed 5 bases from V and 4 bases from J; junction bases left unmatched: 7. The CDR3 sequence is 14 residues long. The data were produced by immunoSEQ multiplex PCR, yet TCRdb's version contains in-frame clones alone and is incomplete. The data show roughly 340,000 clones, 89% seen once. The gene calls are TRBV7-9 and TRBJ1-2; 7 bases match TRBD1. The clonotype was recovered from a woman in her twenties or thirties with COVID-19, enrolled during active disease. The sequencing sample was made of peripheral blood. In nucleotides, the CDR3 is TGTGCCAGCAGCACCCCGACAGGGATCTATGGCTACACCTTC. It codes for CASSTPTGIYGYTF.